The T cell receptor (beta chain) described here comes from a study of blood T cell repertoires in COVID-19. Study summary: Acute-phase and convalescent COVID-19 samples originated in the United States, Italy and Spain.

Trimming cost V 0 bases and J 4 bases; bases outside gene matches: 11. The CDR3 totals 18 residues. Germline CDR1 is SGHRS and CDR2 is YFSETQ. In the authors' methods: Estimation of nucleated cell counts relied on the amplification of reference gene primers. Sequencing used immunoSEQ multiplex PCR; TCRdb keeps in-frame clones, though not all of them. D and trimming were read from the DNA, whereas the V and J calls and clone size are those reported in that table. Here the sample spans about 140,000 clones, approximately 84% being singletons. This clonotype was obtained from a human donor in a cohort sampled during active COVID-19. What was sequenced was peripheral blood. The rearrangement links TRBV5-1 to TRBJ2-2; TRBD1 matches 8 bases. CDR3 nucleotides: TGCGCCAGCAGCTTGGCGCCCCAGGGGGCGCCGGGCACCGGGGAGCTGTTTTTT. Translated: CASSLAPQGAPGTGELFF. Combining the CDR3 with reference TRBV5-1 and TRBJ2-2 gives the whole variable domain KAGVTQTPRYLIKTRGQQVTLSCSPISGHRSVSWYQQTPGQGLQFLFEYFSETQRNKGNFPGRFSGRQFSNSRSEMNVSTLELGDSALYLCASSLAPQGAPGTGELFFGEGSRLTVL.